This T cell receptor (beta chain) emerged from a study of blood T cell repertoires in COVID-19. Study at large: The samples span acute and convalescent COVID-19 from the United States, Italy and Spain.

The repertoire was sequenced with immunoSEQ multiplex PCR; TCRdb's copy has only in-frame clones and lacks some. The sample includes 70,000 to 100,000 clones, approximately 91% of them seen just once. The CDR3 is 17 residues long. V was pared by 0 bases and J by 8 bases, with 20 bases between. CDR1 is SGHTS, CDR2 YDEGEE, per germline. The specimen sequenced was peripheral blood. The chain couples TRBV5-8 to TRBJ2-2; TRBD2 is a possible D gene (6 bases). This TCR derives from a woman aged 80 or over with acute or convalescent COVID-19. The CDR3 loop is CASSLVKREWFRGELFF. As DNA, the CDR3 is TGTGCCAGCAGCTTGGTGAAACGGGAGTGGTTTCGAGGGGAGCTGTTTTTT.